This entry is about one T cell receptor beta chain. Its antigen is currently unknown. The PCR employed 60 Vbeta primers together with 13 Jbeta primers. In the study's own analysis: The authors later counted 70 million to 80 million unique TCR beta chains, 9.5 million to 11 million of them shared. TCRdb keeps only in-frame clones here, not all; method: immunoSEQ multiplex PCR. V, J and clone size reflect that table, while D and trimming were determined from the DNA. The data contain around 120,000 clones, 81% of them seen just once; the ten biggest clones take up 1.8%. Trimming stripped 1 base from V and 6 bases from J, with 13 bases between. This CDR3 has 15 residues. CDR1 and CDR2 (germline): SGHTA, FQGTGA. All the people who gave samples were healthy bone marrow donors. This entry belongs to a study of cytomegalovirus exposure and HLA in healthy donors. Study outcomes and limitations: The number of N-insertions in an Asian-associated ancestry cluster was reportedly below the 666-donor mean in a later analysis. Cytomegalovirus-associated TCR beta chains were listed, numbering 150 to 200.

The origin of this receptor is a man aged 18 to 29 in good health and CMV-seronegative. V usage is TRBV7-3 and J usage is TRBJ2-1; D possibly corresponds to TRBD1 (6 bases). Sequencing was carried out using PBMCs. The chain's CDR3 is CASSLNRENFNEQFF. The CDR3 DNA sequence: TGTGCCAGCAGCTTAAACAGGGAAAATTTCAATGAGCAGTTCTTC.